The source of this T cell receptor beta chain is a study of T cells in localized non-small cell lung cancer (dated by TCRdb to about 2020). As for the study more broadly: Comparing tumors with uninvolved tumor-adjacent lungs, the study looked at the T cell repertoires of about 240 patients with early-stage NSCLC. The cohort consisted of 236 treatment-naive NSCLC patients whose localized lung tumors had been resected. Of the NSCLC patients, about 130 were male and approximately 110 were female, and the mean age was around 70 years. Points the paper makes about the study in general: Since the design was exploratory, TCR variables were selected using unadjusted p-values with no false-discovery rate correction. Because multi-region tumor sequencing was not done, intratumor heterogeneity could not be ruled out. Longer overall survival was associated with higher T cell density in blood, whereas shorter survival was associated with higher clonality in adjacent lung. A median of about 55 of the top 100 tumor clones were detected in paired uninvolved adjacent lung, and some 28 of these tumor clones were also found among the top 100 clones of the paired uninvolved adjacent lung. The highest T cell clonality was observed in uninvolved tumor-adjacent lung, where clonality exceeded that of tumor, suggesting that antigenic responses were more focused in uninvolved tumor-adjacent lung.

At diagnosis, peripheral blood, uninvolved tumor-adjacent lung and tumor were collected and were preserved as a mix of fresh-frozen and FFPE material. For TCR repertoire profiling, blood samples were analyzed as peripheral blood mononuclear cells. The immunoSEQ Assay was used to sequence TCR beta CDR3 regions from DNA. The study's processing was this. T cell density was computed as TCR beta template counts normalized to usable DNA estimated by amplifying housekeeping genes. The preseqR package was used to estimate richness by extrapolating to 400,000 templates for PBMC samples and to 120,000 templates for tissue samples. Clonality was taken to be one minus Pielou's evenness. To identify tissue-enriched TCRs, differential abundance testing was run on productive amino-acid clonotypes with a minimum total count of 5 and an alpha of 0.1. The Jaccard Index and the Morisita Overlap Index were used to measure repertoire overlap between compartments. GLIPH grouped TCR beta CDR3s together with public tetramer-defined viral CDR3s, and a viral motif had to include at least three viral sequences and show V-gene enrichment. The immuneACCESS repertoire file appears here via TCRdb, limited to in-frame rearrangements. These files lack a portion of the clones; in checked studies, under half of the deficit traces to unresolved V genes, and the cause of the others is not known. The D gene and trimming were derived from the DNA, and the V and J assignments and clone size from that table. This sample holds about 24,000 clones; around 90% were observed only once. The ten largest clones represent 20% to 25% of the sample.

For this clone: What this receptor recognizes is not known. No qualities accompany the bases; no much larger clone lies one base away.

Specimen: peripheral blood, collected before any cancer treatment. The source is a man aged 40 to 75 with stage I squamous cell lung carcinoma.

The DNA reads as follows: TGTGCCAGCAGCTTAGAGGGACAGGGGCTGTTCTATGGCTACACCTTC. Translated, it reads CASSLEGQGLFYGYTF. The chain joins TRBV7-9 to TRBJ1-2; TRBD1 lines up with 10 middle nucleotides. V lost 1 base and J lost 4 bases, and the count of bases not matched to a germline gene is 6. The CDR3 numbers 16 residues from cysteine through phenylalanine. Only CDR3 DNA remains: 48 bases, in frame from the first base. As encoded in the germline V gene (reference sequence), CDR1 is SEHNR while CDR2 is FQNEAQ.